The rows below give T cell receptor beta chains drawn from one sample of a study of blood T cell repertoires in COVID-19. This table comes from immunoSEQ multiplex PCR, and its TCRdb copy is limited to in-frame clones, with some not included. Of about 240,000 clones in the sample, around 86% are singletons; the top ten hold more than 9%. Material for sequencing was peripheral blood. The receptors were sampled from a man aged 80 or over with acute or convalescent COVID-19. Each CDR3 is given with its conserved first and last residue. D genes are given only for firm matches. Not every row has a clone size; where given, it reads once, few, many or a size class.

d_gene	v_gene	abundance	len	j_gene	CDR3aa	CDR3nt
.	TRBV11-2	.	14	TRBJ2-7	CASARADSSYEQYF	TGTGCCAGCGCTCGGGCCGACAGCTCCTACGAGCAGTACTTC
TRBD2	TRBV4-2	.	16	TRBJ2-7	CASSQVSSGSGNEQYF	TGTGCCAGCAGCCAAGTATCTAGCGGGAGTGGTAACGAGCAGTACTTC
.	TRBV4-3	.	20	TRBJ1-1	CASSQNPPAGPPREDTEAFF	TGCGCCAGCAGCCAAAACCCCCCCGCAGGGCCCCCAAGAGAGGACACTGAAGCTTTCTTT
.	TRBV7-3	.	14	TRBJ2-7	CASSPRRDFHEQYF	TGTGCCAGCAGCCCCCGGCGGGACTTCCACGAGCAGTACTTC
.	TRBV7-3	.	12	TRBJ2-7	CASSFRGSEQYF	TGTGCCAGCAGCTTTAGAGGGAGCGAGCAGTACTTC
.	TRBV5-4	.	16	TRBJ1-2	CASSLAGARTNYGYTF	TGTGCCAGCAGCTTGGCAGGGGCGAGGACTAACTATGGCTACACCTTC
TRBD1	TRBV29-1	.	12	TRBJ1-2	CSVIRGQDGYTF	TGCAGCGTAATCAGGGGGCAGGATGGCTACACCTTC
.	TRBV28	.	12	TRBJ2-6	CASNRGANVLTF	TGTGCCAGCAATAGAGGGGCCAACGTCCTGACTTTC
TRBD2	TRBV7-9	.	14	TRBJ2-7	CASSLVGTSYEQYF	TGTGCCAGCAGCTTAGTTGGGACTAGCTACGAGCAGTACTTC
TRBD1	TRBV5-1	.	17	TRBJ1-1	CASSLSLGTGMNTEAFF	TGCGCCAGCAGCTTGTCTCTCGGGACAGGGATGAACACTGAAGCTTTCTTT
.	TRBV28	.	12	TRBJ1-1	CASSLYPSVAFF	TGTGCCAGCAGTTTATATCCCTCGGTGGCTTTCTTT
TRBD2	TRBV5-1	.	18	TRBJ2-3	CASRKGTSGPGGTDTQYF	TGCGCCAGCAGAAAAGGGACTAGCGGACCGGGAGGCACAGATACGCAGTATTTT
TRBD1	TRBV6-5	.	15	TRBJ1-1	CASSPDRALYTEAFF	TGTGCCAGCAGTCCCGACAGGGCCCTTTACACTGAAGCTTTCTTT
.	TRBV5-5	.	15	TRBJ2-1	CASSLTPMSSNEQFF	TGTGCCAGCAGCTTGACCCCCATGTCGAGCAATGAGCAGTTCTTC
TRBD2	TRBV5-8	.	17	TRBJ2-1	CASSTGDIAGGFNEQFF	TGTGCCAGCAGCACCGGGGATATAGCGGGGGGGTTTAATGAGCAGTTCTTC
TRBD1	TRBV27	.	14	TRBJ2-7	CASSLGQGAYEQYF	TGTGCCAGCAGTTTAGGGCAGGGGGCCTACGAGCAGTACTTC
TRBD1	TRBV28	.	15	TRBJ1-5	CASSEGQGRNQPQHF	TGTGCCAGCAGCGAGGGACAGGGGCGCAATCAGCCCCAGCATTTT
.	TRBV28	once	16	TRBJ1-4	CASSSWEGGLKEKLFF	TGTGCCAGCAGTTCCTGGGAGGGGGGCTTGAAAGAAAAACTGTTTTTT
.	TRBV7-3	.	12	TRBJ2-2	CASSSGAGELFF	TGTGCCAGCAGCTCAGGGGCCGGGGAGCTGTTTTTT
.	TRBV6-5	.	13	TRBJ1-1	CATHDRPNTEAFF	TGTGCCACCCACGACAGGCCGAACACTGAAGCTTTCTTT
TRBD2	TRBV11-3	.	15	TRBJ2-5	CASSPAGDPGETQYF	TGTGCCAGCAGCCCCGCGGGGGACCCGGGGGAGACCCAGTACTTC
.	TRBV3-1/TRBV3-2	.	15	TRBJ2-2	CASSQVVVNTGELFF	TGTGCCAGCAGCCAAGTAGTGGTGAACACCGGGGAGCTGTTTTTT
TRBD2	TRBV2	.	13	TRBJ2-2	CASSEGGNGELFF	TGTGCCAGCAGTGAGGGGGGGAACGGGGAGCTGTTTTTT
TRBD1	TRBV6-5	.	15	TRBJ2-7	CASSLSPDRSYEQYF	TGTGCCAGCAGTTTGTCTCCGGACAGGAGCTACGAGCAGTACTTC
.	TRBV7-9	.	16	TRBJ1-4	CASSLEGGVGNEKLFF	TGTGCCAGCAGCTTAGAAGGGGGGGTCGGTAATGAAAAACTGTTTTTT
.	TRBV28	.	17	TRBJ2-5	CASSLFPLLASQETQYF	TGTGCCAGCAGTTTATTCCCACTATTAGCGAGTCAAGAGACCCAGTACTTC
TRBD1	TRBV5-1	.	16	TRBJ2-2	CASSLTGQAPTGELFF	TGCGCCAGCAGCCTGACGGGACAGGCTCCCACCGGGGAGCTGTTTTTT
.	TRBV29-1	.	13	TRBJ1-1	CSVRTDMNTEAFF	TGCAGCGTTAGGACGGACATGAACACTGAAGCTTTCTTT
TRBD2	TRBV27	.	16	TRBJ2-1	CASSDPGTSFHNEQFF	TGTGCCAGCAGTGATCCCGGGACTAGTTTCCACAATGAGCAGTTCTTC
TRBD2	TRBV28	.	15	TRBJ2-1	CASSLFSGALQWEFF	TGTGCCAGCAGTTTATTCAGCGGGGCCCTACAATGGGAGTTCTTC
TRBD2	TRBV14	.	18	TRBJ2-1	CASSPRTSGRSSYNEQFF	TGTGCCAGCAGCCCGCGGACTAGCGGGAGGAGCTCCTACAATGAGCAGTTCTTC
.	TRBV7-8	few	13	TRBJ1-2	CASSFKLNYGYTF	TGTGCCAGCAGCTTTAAGCTTAACTATGGCTACACCTTC
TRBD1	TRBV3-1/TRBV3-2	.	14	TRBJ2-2	CASSRTGIAGELFF	TGTGCCAGCAGTCGGACAGGGATCGCGGGGGAGCTGTTTTTT
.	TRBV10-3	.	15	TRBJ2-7	CAISRGAGDSYEQYF	TGTGCCATCAGTCGGGGGGCAGGGGACTCCTACGAGCAGTACTTC
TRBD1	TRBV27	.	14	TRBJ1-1	CASRNRGMNTEAFF	TGTGCCAGCAGAAACAGGGGCATGAACACTGAAGCTTTCTTT
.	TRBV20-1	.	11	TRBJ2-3	CSLTRVDTQYF	TGCAGTCTCACGAGGGTGGATACGCAGTATTTT
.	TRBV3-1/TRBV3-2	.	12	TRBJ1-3	CASGGLTNTIYF	TGTGCCAGCGGGGGCTTAACAAACACCATATATTTT
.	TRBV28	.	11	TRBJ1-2	CAIRESYGYTF	TGTGCCATCAGGGAGAGCTATGGCTACACCTTC
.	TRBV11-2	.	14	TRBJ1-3	CASSPQGSPNTIYF	TGTGCCAGCAGCCCGCAGGGTAGCCCTAACACCATATATTTT
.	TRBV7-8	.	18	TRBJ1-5	CASSAQSTTGYSNQPQHF	TGTGCCAGCAGCGCTCAATCTACCACAGGTTATAGCAATCAGCCCCAGCATTTT
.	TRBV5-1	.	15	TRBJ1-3	CASSLGRRFGNTIYF	TGCGCCAGCAGCTTGGGCAGGCGCTTTGGAAACACCATATATTTT
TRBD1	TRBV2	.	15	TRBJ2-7	CASSRPTGTSYEQYF	TGTGCCAGCAGCCGACCGACAGGGACATCCTACGAGCAGTACTTC
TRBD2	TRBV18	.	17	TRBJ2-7	CASSPLPQTSGAYEQYF	TGTGCCAGCTCACCACTCCCTCAGACTAGCGGTGCCTACGAGCAGTACTTC
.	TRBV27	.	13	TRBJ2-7	CASRATGLGEQYF	TGTGCCAGCAGAGCAACAGGGTTGGGCGAGCAGTACTTC
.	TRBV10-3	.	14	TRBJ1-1	CAISYREMNTEAFF	TGTGCCATCAGCTACAGAGAAATGAACACTGAAGCTTTCTTT
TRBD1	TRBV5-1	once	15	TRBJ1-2	CASSLAGDRDNGYTF	TGCGCCAGCAGCTTGGCCGGGGACAGGGATAATGGCTACACCTTC
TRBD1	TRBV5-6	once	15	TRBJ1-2	CASSFSSRGWYGYTF	TGTGCCAGCAGCTTCTCCAGCAGGGGGTGGTATGGCTACACCTTC
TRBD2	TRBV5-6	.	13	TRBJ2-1	CASSLQLAGVTFF	TGTGCCAGCAGCTTGCAACTAGCGGGAGTAACGTTCTTC
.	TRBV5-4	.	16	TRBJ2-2	CASSLAPGTNTGELFF	TGTGCCAGCAGCTTGGCCCCGGGAACGAACACCGGGGAGCTGTTTTTT
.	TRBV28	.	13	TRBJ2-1	CASWDITYNEQFF	TGTGCCAGCTGGGACATTACTTACAATGAGCAGTTCTTC
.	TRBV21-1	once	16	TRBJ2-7	CASSAFRQAARYEQYF	TGTGCCAGCAGCGCCTTTAGACAGGCAGCTCGTTACGAGCAGTACTTC
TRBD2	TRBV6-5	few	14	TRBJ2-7	CASRGLAAPYEQYF	TGTGCCAGCAGGGGACTAGCGGCACCCTACGAGCAGTACTTC
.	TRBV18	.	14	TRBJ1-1	CASSPGGEYTEAFF	TGTGCCAGCTCACCAGGGGGGGAGTACACTGAAGCTTTCTTT
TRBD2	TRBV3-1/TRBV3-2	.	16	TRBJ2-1	CASSRSGGTTLDEQFF	TGTGCCAGCAGCCGTAGCGGGGGCACGACGCTGGATGAGCAGTTCTTC
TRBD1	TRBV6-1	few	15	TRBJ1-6	CASSEGTGRVSPLHF	TGTGCCAGCAGTGAAGGGACAGGCCGTGTTTCACCCCTCCACTTT
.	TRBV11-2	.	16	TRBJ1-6	CASSLGIRASSSPLHF	TGTGCCAGCAGCTTAGGTATCCGGGCTAGCTCTTCACCCCTCCACTTT
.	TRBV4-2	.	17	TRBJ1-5	CASSQDSGVSSNQPQHF	TGTGCCAGCAGCCAAGATTCGGGGGTTTCTAGCAATCAGCCCCAGCATTTT